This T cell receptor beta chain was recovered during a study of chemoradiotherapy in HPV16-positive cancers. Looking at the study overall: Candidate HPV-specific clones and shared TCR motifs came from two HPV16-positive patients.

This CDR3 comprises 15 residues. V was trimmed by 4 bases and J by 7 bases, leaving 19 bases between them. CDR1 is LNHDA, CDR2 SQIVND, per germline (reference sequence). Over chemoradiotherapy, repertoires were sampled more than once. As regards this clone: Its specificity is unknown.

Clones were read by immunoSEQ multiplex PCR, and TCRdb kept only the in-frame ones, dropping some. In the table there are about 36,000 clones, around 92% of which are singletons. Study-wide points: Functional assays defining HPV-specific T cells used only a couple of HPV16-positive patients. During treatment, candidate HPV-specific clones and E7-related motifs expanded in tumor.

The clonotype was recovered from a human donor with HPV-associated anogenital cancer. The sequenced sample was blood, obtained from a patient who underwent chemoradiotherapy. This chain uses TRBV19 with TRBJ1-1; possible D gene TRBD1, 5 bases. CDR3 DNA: TGTGCCAGTAGTAGGCCGACGACCAGACAGAGTGAAGCTTTCTTT. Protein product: CASSRPTTRQSEAFF.